Listed below are T cell receptor beta chains from one sample, sequenced in a study of T cell repertoires in cytomegalovirus infection. Their recognized antigens are unknown. TCRdb reprocessed the reads with MiXCR, giving one entry per CDR3 protein. The repertoire consists of fewer than 900,000 distinct CDR3 sequences, with 25% to 30% occurring once and the leading ten covering about an eighth. This material consisted of cultured CD8+ T cells from PBMCs, taken from culture after CMV antigen stimulation. The receptors shown here come from a human donor in good health (CMV status not recorded). Some clones in this sample may be carry-over from other donors' samples. The CDR3 runs from the conserved cysteine through the conserved F or W. A D gene is named only where the DNA matches it firmly. A row's size may be missing; if present it is once, few, many or a size class.

len,j_gene,abundance,v_gene,d_gene,CDR3nt,CDR3aa
16,TRBJ2-7,many,TRBV7-2,TRBD2,TGTGCCAGCAGCTTATATGGGGGACTAACCAACTACGAGCAGTACTTC,CASSLYGGLTNYEQYF
14,TRBJ2-7,many,TRBV7-8,TRBD1,TGTGCCAGCAGCTCCCCGGGACAGAGGGACGAGCAGTACTTC,CASSSPGQRDEQYF
15,TRBJ2-3,.,TRBV7-9,.,TGTGCCAGCAGCGCAACAGGGTTTCGCACAGATACGCAGTATTTT,CASSATGFRTDTQYF
15,TRBJ1-3,many,TRBV7-6,.,TGTGCCAGCAGCTTAGATAAGGGGGCTGGAAACACCATATATTTT,CASSLDKGAGNTIYF
12,TRBJ1-1,.,TRBV29-1,.,TGCAGCGTTGAAAGGGGACGAACTGAAGCTTTCTTT,CSVERGRTEAFF
14,TRBJ2-3,once,TRBV7-9,.,TGTGCCAGCCAAACAGGCCCTCGCACAGATACGCAGTATTTT,CASQTGPRTDTQYF
15,TRBJ2-5,.,TRBV7-9,.,TGTGCCAGCAGCCCGCGGGACACGGACCAAGAGACCCAGTACTTC,CASSPRDTDQETQYF
16,TRBJ2-3,.,TRBV28,.,TGTGCCAGCATCCCCATGCAGGGGAAGGGCACAGATACGCAGTATTTT,CASIPMQGKGTDTQYF
15,TRBJ2-5,many,TRBV4-2,.,TGTGCCAGCAGCCAAGAGGGTGGCCAGCCCCAGACCCAGTACTTC,CASSQEGGQPQTQYF
16,TRBJ2-5,few,TRBV6-2/TRBV6-3,.,TGTGCCAGCAGTTACGGTGGAGGGTATTGGGAAGAGACCCAGTACTTC,CASSYGGGYWEETQYF
14,TRBJ2-1,few,TRBV29-1,.,TGCAGCGTTGAAGAAGGCGAGGGGAACAATGAGCAGTTCTTC,CSVEEGEGNNEQFF
15,TRBJ1-4,few,TRBV4-1,.,TGCGCCAGCAGCCAAGAGGAGGGGGAGGAAGAAAAACTGTTTTTT,CASSQEEGEEEKLFF
14,TRBJ2-7,.,TRBV7-9,TRBD1,TGTGCCAGCAGCTCTCCCCGGACAGGGGCCGAGCAGTACTTC,CASSSPRTGAEQYF
12,TRBJ2-3,few,TRBV12-3/TRBV12-4,.,TGTGCCAGCAGTCCCCGAAGAGATACGCAGTATTTT,CASSPRRDTQYF
15,TRBJ1-5,few,TRBV4-1,.,TGCGCCAGCAGCCAAGTTTTAGGGGGCAATCAGCCCCAGCATTTT,CASSQVLGGNQPQHF
15,TRBJ2-5,.,TRBV18,.,TGTGCCAGCTCGGGAACGGCCCGGTTGGGAGAGACCCAGTACTTC,CASSGTARLGETQYF
14,TRBJ2-3,few,TRBV12-3/TRBV12-4,.,TGTGCCAGCAGTTCTGATCGTAAAGGAGATACGCAGTATTTT,CASSSDRKGDTQYF
15,TRBJ2-1,few,TRBV12-3/TRBV12-4,.,TGTGCCAGCAGTACGGGGTCCGGGTCCTACAATGAGCAGTTCTTC,CASSTGSGSYNEQFF
13,TRBJ2-2,few,TRBV10-3,.,TGTGCCATCAGGGCCTCGGGGACCGGGGAGCTGTTTTTT,CAIRASGTGELFF
14,TRBJ2-7,.,TRBV7-6,.,TGTGCCAGCAGCTCCTCGGAGGGAGCCTACGAGCAGTACTTC,CASSSSEGAYEQYF
18,TRBJ2-1,.,TRBV6-6,.,TGTGCCAGCAGTTACTCGCGACCTGGATCGGATTTTCGGGTTGAGCAGTTCTTC,CASSYSRPGSDFRVEQFF
16,TRBJ1-4,once,TRBV7-9,.,TGTGCCAGCAGCTCGCCCGACCCGGATCGGACTGAAAAACTGTTTTTT,CASSSPDPDRTEKLFF
19,TRBJ1-1,.,TRBV6-5,.,TGTGCCAGCAGTTACTCGAAGGGACTCACGGGGGCGATCGGTACTGAAGCTTTCTTT,CASSYSKGLTGAIGTEAFF
15,TRBJ2-1,many,TRBV4-1,.,TGCGCCAGCAGCCAAGACAGTGGCTCCTACAATGAGCAGTTCTTC,CASSQDSGSYNEQFF
16,TRBJ1-5,.,TRBV12-3/TRBV12-4,.,TGTGCCAGCAGTTTCGGTTACAGGGATAGCAATCAGCCCCAGCATTTT,CASSFGYRDSNQPQHF
12,TRBJ1-1,few,TRBV5-5,TRBD1,TGTGCCAGCAGCCGGGACAGGGGGAAAACTTTCTTT,CASSRDRGKTFF
14,TRBJ1-2,few,TRBV7-9,.,TGTGCCAGCAGCTTAGCGCCGGAGGGTTATGGCTACACCTTC,CASSLAPEGYGYTF
18,TRBJ2-3,.,TRBV28,.,TGTGCCAGCAGTTTAGGCTCCATGGGGGAGAGGGGCACAGATACGCAGTATTTT,CASSLGSMGERGTDTQYF
13,TRBJ1-1,.,TRBV6-5,TRBD1,TGTGCCAGCGGATACAGGGGCGCCACTGAAGCTTTCTTT,CASGYRGATEAFF
18,TRBJ1-4,few,TRBV4-1,.,TGCGCCAGCAGCCAAGACTACTTCCGACGGGTCGCGCGTGGGGAACTGTTTTTT,CASSQDYFRRVARGELFF
14,TRBJ1-6,.,TRBV19,.,TGTGCCAGTAGTATGGGCAGTTATAATTCACCCCTCCACTTT,CASSMGSYNSPLHF
13,TRBJ1-1,.,TRBV3-1,.,TGTGCCAGCAGCCTCGGACGGACTTTGGAAGCTTTCTTT,CASSLGRTLEAFF
17,TRBJ2-5,few,TRBV25-1,.,TGTGCCAGCAGTGAATACCCCCGGGGGACAGTGGCAGAGACCCAGTACTTC,CASSEYPRGTVAETQYF
16,TRBJ1-5,few,TRBV6-1,.,TGTGCCAGCAGTGACGGATGGGGTTTGGGCAATCAGCCCCAGCATTTT,CASSDGWGLGNQPQHF
16,TRBJ1-5,.,TRBV4-1,.,TGCGCCAGCAGCCAAGCAGGGGTTTCCAGCAATCAGCCCCAGCATTTT,CASSQAGVSSNQPQHF
14,TRBJ2-1,few,TRBV6-5,TRBD1,TGTGCCAGCAGTTACAATCAGGGGGCTGATGAGCAGTTCTTC,CASSYNQGADEQFF
15,TRBJ1-2,.,TRBV27,TRBD1,TGTGCCAGCAGGGGGGGCAGGGGGGTTAACTATGGCTACACCTTC,CASRGGRGVNYGYTF
15,TRBJ1-1,few,TRBV27,.,TGTGCCAGCAGTTCTATGGCACCGATAACCACTGAAGCTTTCTTT,CASSSMAPITTEAFF
15,TRBJ2-3,.,TRBV14,.,TGTGCCAGCAGCCAACAGGGAAGGCGCACAGATACGCAGTATTTT,CASSQQGRRTDTQYF
17,TRBJ2-3,many,TRBV7-2,.,TGTGCCAGCAGCTTAAAAACGGGAACTAGAACATCAGATACGCAGTATTTT,CASSLKTGTRTSDTQYF
10,TRBJ2-3,many,TRBV6-1,.,TGTGCCAGTGGGTTAAATACGCAGTATTTT,CASGLNTQYF
14,TRBJ2-7,.,TRBV19,.,TGTGCCAGTAGTATTAAGGGGATAAGGGACGAGCAGTACTTC,CASSIKGIRDEQYF
13,TRBJ2-1,.,TRBV10-3,TRBD2,TGTGCCATCAAAGCGGGGGCGAACAATGAGCAGTTCTTC,CAIKAGANNEQFF
14,TRBJ2-5,.,TRBV5-1,.,TGCGCCAGCAGCTTGGCCGCCTTCGAGGAGACCCAGTACTTC,CASSLAAFEETQYF
18,TRBJ1-1,.,TRBV19,.,TGTGCCAGTAGTCCGCCCCCACGGACGCGCCTCACGGCCACTGAAGCTTTCTTT,CASSPPPRTRLTATEAFF
13,TRBJ2-3,many,TRBV7-2,.,TGTGCCAGCAGCTTAACCGGGGACGATACGCAGTATTTT,CASSLTGDDTQYF
17,TRBJ1-4,.,TRBV6-8,.,TGTGCCAGCAGTTACTCACCGGGACCCCGCTATAATGAAAAACTGTTTTTT,CASSYSPGPRYNEKLFF
14,TRBJ1-1,.,TRBV19,TRBD1,TGTGCCACTCGGGACAGACACATGAACACTGAAGCTTTCTTT,CATRDRHMNTEAFF
15,TRBJ2-7,.,TRBV7-9,TRBD2,TGTGCCAGCAGCCCAGACCTAGCGGGGGGACGCGAGCAGTACTTC,CASSPDLAGGREQYF
15,TRBJ2-4,.,TRBV29-1,TRBD2,TGCAGCGTTGAAGGACAGCGGGGAGGCAAAAACATTCAGTACTTC,CSVEGQRGGKNIQYF
10,TRBJ1-2,.,TRBV7-6,.,TGTGCCAGCAGCTCAATCCGCTACACCTTC,CASSSIRYTF